This T cell receptor (beta chain) came from a study of Graves' ophthalmopathy and Graves' hyperthyroidism. Study summary: Peripheral blood sampling preceded any treatment and occurred at initial diagnosis.

General study points: The model predicted ophthalmopathy progression with over 60% sensitivity and around 72% specificity. Most clonotypes expanded in thyroid above 0.001 frequency were present in blood too.

Amplification of the TCR beta CDR3 regions used RNA transcripts (as template). Second-round multiplex PCR came after first-round RT-PCR with HTBI primers. TCRdb used MiXCR to reprocess the multiplex PCR reads, holding one entry per CDR3 protein. The sample has around 470,000 distinct CDR3 sequences, around 15% seen once; the top ten hold 8% to 10%. Pregnancy or lactation, uncontrolled infections and other autoimmune diseases were grounds for excluding patients. Germline CDR1 reads SGHTA; CDR2 reads FQGNSA. The CDR3 loop spans 13 amino acids. V was pared by 5 bases and J by 11 bases, with 13 bases between. As concerns this clonotype: Its antigen remains unidentified.

The J gene is TRBJ1-6, the V gene TRBV7-2; D remains ambiguous. The clonotype comes from a woman aged 30 to 39 with Graves' ophthalmopathy. The sequenced sample was blood. The CDR3 loop reads CASSPRGGPPLHF. In DNA, the CDR3 is TGTGCCAGCAGCCCCCGGGGAGGCCCACCCCTCCACTTT.